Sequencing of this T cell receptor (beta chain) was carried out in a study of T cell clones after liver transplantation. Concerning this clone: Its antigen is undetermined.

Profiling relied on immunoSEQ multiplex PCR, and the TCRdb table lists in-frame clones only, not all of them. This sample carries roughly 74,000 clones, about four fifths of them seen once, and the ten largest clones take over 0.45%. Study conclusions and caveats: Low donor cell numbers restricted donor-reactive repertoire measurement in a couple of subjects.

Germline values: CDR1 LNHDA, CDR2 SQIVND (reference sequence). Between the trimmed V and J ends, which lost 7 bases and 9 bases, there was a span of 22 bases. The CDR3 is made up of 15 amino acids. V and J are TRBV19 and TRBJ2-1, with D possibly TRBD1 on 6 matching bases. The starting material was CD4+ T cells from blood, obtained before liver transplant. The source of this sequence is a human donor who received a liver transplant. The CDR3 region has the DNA TGTGCCAGTACCACAACAGGGTATAGACGCAGTGAGCAGTTCTTC. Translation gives CASTTTGYRRSEQFF.